Shown below are 26 T cell receptor beta chains from a single sample sequenced in a study of shared clonotypes between healthy human individuals. Generated by immunoSEQ multiplex PCR, the TCRdb table keeps only in-frame clones and is missing some. The sample includes hundreds of thousands of clones, around 78% of them seen just once. The material sequenced was memory CD4+ T cells sorted from blood. Stated subset: CD45RA-negative fraction. Receptor source: a young woman in good health.

The chain links TRBV10-3 to TRBJ1-2; 8 bases fit TRBD1. The V gene's germline CDR1 is ENHRY and CDR2 SYGVKD. V shed 4 bases and J 1 base; nucleotides not matched to a gene: 5. The CDR3 totals 15 residues. CDR3 region: CAISADRGFNYGYTF. The CDR3 bases are TGTGCCATCAGTGCCGACAGGGGATTTAACTATGGCTACACCTTC.

This clone was seen more than once but under ten times. In DNA, the CDR3 is TGTGCCAGCAGCCAAGAAGGGAGGCCGAACACCGGGGAGCTGTTTTTT. This encodes CASSQEGRPNTGELFF. The chain joins TRBV4-2 to TRBJ2-2; TRBD2 is a possible D gene (6 bases). The germline V gene encodes CDR1 LGHNA and CDR2 YNFKEQ. Deletions cut 0 bases from V and 0 bases from J, with 8 bases between. The CDR3 consists of 16 residues.

The sample holds many counts of this clone. The chain has TRBV14 and TRBJ2-7; tentatively, D is TRBD2 (6 bases). CDR1 is SGHDN, CDR2 FVKESK, per germline. V lost 0 bases and J 7 bases, leaving 13 bases between the germline ends. The CDR3 has 14 residues. The CDR3 nucleotides are TGTGCCAGCAGCCAAGATCTAGGCGGGGTTGAGCAGTACTTC. Translation gives CASSQDLGGVEQYF. Looking up the rest from reference TRBV14 and TRBJ2-7 gives the full variable domain: EAGVTQFPSHSVIEKGQTVTLRCDPISGHDNLYWYRRVMGKEIKFLLHFVKESKQDESGMPNNRFLAERTGGTYSTLKVQPAELEDSGVYFCASSQDLGGVEQYFGPGTRLTVT.

This chain uses TRBV6-1 with TRBJ1-1; no firm D call. This CDR3 comprises 15 residues. The germline CDR1 and CDR2 sequences are MNHNS and SASEGT. Trimming removed 2 bases at V and 7 bases at J, with 17 bases between. The CDR3: CASSERNRIYYEAFF. CDR3 in DNA: TGTGCCAGCAGTGAACGGAACAGAATCTACTATGAAGCTTTCTTT.

The CDR3 is CASSLGWASGRTLPYEQYF. CDR3 DNA: TGTGCCAGCAGTTTGGGTTGGGCTAGCGGGAGGACCCTTCCCTACGAGCAGTACTTC. V gene TRBV27 combines with J gene TRBJ2-7; TRBD2 aligns across 11 bases. Trimming removed 3 bases from V and 2 bases from J; junction bases left unmatched: 15. The CDR3 length is 19 residues. In germline, CDR1 is MNHEY, CDR2 SMNVEV (reference sequence).

This chain links TRBV7-2 with TRBJ2-7, with D perhaps matching TRBD2 (5 bases). There are 12 residues in the CDR3. V lost 4 bases to trimming and J lost 5 bases, with 9 bases between them. From germline, CDR1 is SGHTA and CDR2 FQGNSA. The CDR3, as DNA: TGTGCCAGCAGCTCGGACTTTCACGAGCAGTACTTC. This translates into CASSSDFHEQYF. Based on the CDR3 plus reference TRBV7-2 and TRBJ2-7, the full variable domain is GAGVSQSPSNKVTEKGKDVELRCDPISGHTALYWYRQSLGQGLEFLIYFQGNSAPDKSGLPSDRFSAERTGGSVSTLTIQRTQQEDSAVYLCASSSDFHEQYFGPGTRLTVT.

This chain connects TRBV9 to TRBJ1-2, with 8 bases identical to TRBD1. CDR1 and CDR2 from the germline V gene are SGDLS and YYNGEE. The trim removed 2 bases at V and 8 bases at J, leaving 14 bases unmatched. This CDR3 comprises 16 residues. Here the CDR3 DNA reads TGTGCCAGCAGCGTCACCCCTCAGACAGGGGTTCAAGGCTACACCTTC. It yields the protein CASSVTPQTGVQGYTF.

The CDR3 spells CASSQGLAGLNIQYF. The CDR3 bases are TGTGCCAGTAGTCAAGGACTAGCGGGGCTAAACATTCAGTACTTC. V usage is TRBV19 and J usage is TRBJ2-4; TRBD2 aligns across 12 bases. Germline loops: CDR1 LNHDA, CDR2 SQIVND (reference sequence). This CDR3 region has 15 residues. Trimming took 5 bases from V and 6 from J; bases not matched to a gene: 5.

The chain has TRBV5-4 and TRBJ2-1; D might be TRBD2 (6 bases). The CDR3 spans 17 residues. Trimming stripped 7 bases from V and 5 bases from J, with 25 bases between. The V gene's germline CDR1 is SGHNT and CDR2 YYREEE (reference sequence). Written as DNA, the CDR3 is TGTGCCAGCTTCGCGGGCGGAGGGAGCCTCCTTCACAATGAGCAGTTCTTC. It yields the protein CASFAGGGSLLHNEQFF.

This clone was detected a few times. The CDR3 region is CASRDIDLSYEQYF. The CDR3 nucleotides read TGTGCCAGCCGGGACATTGACTTATCCTACGAGCAGTACTTC. This chain links TRBV2 with TRBJ2-7; D is possibly TRBD1 (6 bases). Germline loops: CDR1 SNHLY, CDR2 FYNNEI. The V and J ends lost 8 bases and 1 base respectively, with 15 bases between them. The CDR3 is 14 residues long.

The chain couples TRBV28 to TRBJ1-1, with D perhaps matching TRBD1 (6 bases). This CDR3 is 16 amino acids long. Trimming pared 2 bases from V and 4 bases from J, leaving 17 bases between. Germline CDR1 and CDR2: MDHEN and SYDVKM. DNA of the CDR3: TGTGCCAGCAGTTTAAGCCAGGGGAGGCCCGTCACTGAAGCTTTCTTT. It is translated as CASSLSQGRPVTEAFF.

The rearrangement uses TRBV28 and TRBJ1-5; D is ambiguous. CDR3 size: 13 residues. The V gene lost 7 bases and the J gene lost 7 bases, with 14 bases spanning the gap. Germline values: CDR1 MDHEN, CDR2 SYDVKM. The CDR3 loop is CASTPALEQPQHF. The CDR3 nucleotides read TGTGCCAGCACTCCGGCTCTTGAACAGCCCCAGCATTTT.

The V call is TRBV28, the J call TRBJ2-7, with 13 bases identical to TRBD2. Germline CDR1 and CDR2: MDHEN and SYDVKM. This CDR3 is 15 amino acids long. The junction had 6 bases not matched to a gene; V was cut back by 3 bases and J by 7 bases. Here the CDR3 DNA reads TGTGCCAGCAGTTTTTTGACTAGCGGGAGGAAGGAGCAGTACTTC. It specifies CASSFLTSGRKEQYF.

The chain uses TRBV14 and TRBJ2-2; TRBD2 matches 12 bases. V lost 1 base and J lost 5; bases outside the gene matches: 8. The CDR3 length is 18 residues. CDR1 SGHDN and CDR2 FVKESK come from the germline V gene. For the CDR3, the DNA is TGTGCCAGCAGCCAAGGCGGACTAGCGGGGAGCAAGACCGGGGAGCTGTTTTTT. Its translation: CASSQGGLAGSKTGELFF.

This chain joins TRBV5-1 and TRBJ1-5; a weak D match, TRBD1 (5 bases). The CDR3 spans 21 residues. CDR1 is SGHRS and CDR2 is YFSETQ in the germline V gene. With 4 bases removed from V and 0 bases from J, the gap between germline ends came to 29 bases. The CDR3 nucleotides read TGCGCCAGCAGCCCGCTCGACACCGGGACCAAAACGGCTCATAGCAATCAGCCCCAGCATTTT. Its translation is CASSPLDTGTKTAHSNQPQHF.

This clone was recorded at least ten times. V usage is TRBV28 and J usage is TRBJ1-4; no firm D call. This CDR3 comprises 13 residues. Germline-derived CDR1 and CDR2 are MDHEN and SYDVKM. V lost 9 bases to trimming and J lost 3 bases, with 11 bases between them. CDR3 residues: CASNSPANEKLFF. CDR3 sequence (DNA): TGTGCCAGTAACAGCCCCGCTAATGAAAAACTGTTTTTT. The full variable domain, completed using reference TRBV28 and TRBJ1-4, is DVKVTQSSRYLVKRTGEKVFLECVQDMDHENMFWYRQDPGLGLRLIYFSYDVKMKEKGDIPEGYSVSREKKERFSLILESASTNQTSMYLCASNSPANEKLFFGSGTQLSVL.

The chain links TRBV28 to TRBJ1-4; D might be TRBD1 (5 bases). Germline values: CDR1 MDHEN, CDR2 SYDVKM. With 8 bases removed from V and 0 bases from J, the gap between germline ends came to 16 bases. The CDR3 loop spans 16 amino acids. CDR3 nucleotide sequence: TGTGCCAGCGGCACTCAGGGAGCTGCAACTAATGAAAAACTGTTTTTT. Protein: CASGTQGAATNEKLFF.

The chain is built from TRBV6-1 and TRBJ2-6, with TRBD2 as a possible D gene (6 bases). This CDR3 spans 15 amino acids. CDR1 and CDR2 (germline): MNHNS, SASEGT. Trimming shortened V by 6 bases and J by 0 bases, and 9 bases separated the two germline ends. CDR3 sequence reads: CASRLGGSGANVLTF. CDR3 DNA sequence: TGTGCCAGCAGATTGGGGGGCTCTGGGGCCAACGTCCTGACTTTC.

The chain recombines TRBV6-1 with TRBJ2-7, with D uncertain. V lost 0 bases and J 3 bases, leaving 15 bases between the germline ends. The germline CDR1 and CDR2 sequences are MNHNS and SASEGT. The CDR3 has 16 amino acids. The DNA of the CDR3 is TGTGCCAGCAGTGAAGCTGAGGCCGCGGCTCTCTACGAGCAGTACTTC. It specifies CASSEAEAAALYEQYF.

The chain employs TRBV5-1 and TRBJ2-3; tentative D call: TRBD2 (6 bases). Deletions cut 4 bases from V and 2 bases from J, with 14 bases between. This CDR3 contains 15 residues. Germline assignment: CDR1 SGHRS and CDR2 YFSETQ. The CDR3 here is CASSMAGTATDTQYF. The DNA for the CDR3 is TGCGCCAGCAGCATGGCGGGGACTGCCACAGATACGCAGTATTTT.

As concerns this clone: This may stem from a read error, because a much larger clone lies one nucleotide away. Other DNA sequences in this sample translate to the same CDR3. This rearrangement joins TRBV5-1 to TRBJ2-2; TRBD1 aligns across 7 bases. Trimming took 4 bases from V and 1 from J; bases not matched to a gene: 4. CDR3 size: 15 residues. Germline CDR1 and CDR2: SGHRS and YFSETQ. The CDR3 DNA is TGCGCCAGCAGCACCGGGACAGAGAACACCGGGGAGCTGTTTTTT. Its protein is CASSTGTENTGELFF.

The chain carries TRBV28 and TRBJ2-6; D unclear. This CDR3 is 12 amino acids long. The V end lost 10 bases, the J end lost 2 bases, and 6 bases lay between the germline ends. Germline V gives CDR1 MDHEN, CDR2 SYDVKM. The CDR3 spells CATRTGANVLTF. The CDR3, as DNA: TGTGCCACCAGGACTGGGGCCAACGTCCTGACTTTC.

The rearrangement uses TRBV30 and TRBJ2-7, with D possibly matching TRBD1 (6 bases). The CDR3 is 12 residues long. The V and J ends lost 4 bases and 6 bases respectively, with 13 bases between them. CDR1 and CDR2 (germline): GTSNPN, SVGIG (reference sequence). CDR3: CAWKGGFGEQYF. The CDR3 DNA reads TGTGCCTGGAAAGGGGGATTCGGCGAGCAGTACTTC.

The sample holds a few counts of this clone. The J gene is TRBJ2-1, the V gene TRBV2; weak D call: TRBD1 (7 bases). V gave up 4 bases and J gave up 5 bases, with 18 bases separating them. This CDR3 comprises 16 residues. Looked up from germline, CDR1 is SNHLY and CDR2 is FYNNEI. DNA for the CDR3: TGTGCCAGCAGTGTCCAGAGGACAGGACTAAACAATGAGCAGTTCTTC. This sequence encodes CASSVQRTGLNNEQFF.

The V gene is TRBV19, the J gene TRBJ1-1; D ambiguous. This CDR3 is built from 14 residues. Germline V lookup: CDR1 LNHDA, CDR2 SQIVND (reference sequence). Between the trimmed V and J ends, which lost 3 bases and 1 base, there was a span of 9 bases. CDR3 DNA: TGTGCCAGTAGTATGCGGGCCCGGAACACTGAAGCTTTCTTT. This encodes CASSMRARNTEAFF.

This chain links TRBV28 with TRBJ2-7, with D perhaps matching TRBD1 (6 bases). Germline assignment: CDR1 MDHEN and CDR2 SYDVKM. CDR3 size: 14 residues. Trimming pared 2 bases from V and 6 bases from J, leaving 14 bases between. The CDR3 DNA reads TGTGCCAGCAGTTTAGGCCAGGGGTTGGGCGAGCAGTACTTC. This gives the protein CASSLGQGLGEQYF.